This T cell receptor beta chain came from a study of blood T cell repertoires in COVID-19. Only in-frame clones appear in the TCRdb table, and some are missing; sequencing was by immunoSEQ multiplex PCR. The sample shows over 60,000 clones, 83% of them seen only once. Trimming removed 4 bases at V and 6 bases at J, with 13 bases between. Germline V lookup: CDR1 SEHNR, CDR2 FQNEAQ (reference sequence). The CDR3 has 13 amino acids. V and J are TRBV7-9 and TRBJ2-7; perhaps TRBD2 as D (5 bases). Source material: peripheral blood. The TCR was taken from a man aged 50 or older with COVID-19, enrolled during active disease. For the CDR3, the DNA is TGTGCCAGCAGCTCTCCCTCGGGGAGCGAGCAGTACTTC. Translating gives CASSSPSGSEQYF.